The TCR beta chain described here comes from a study of T-cell reconstitution after alpha-beta-depleted transplantation in children. The CDR3 sequence is 16 residues long. From germline, CDR1 is SGHRS and CDR2 YFSETQ. Trimming removed 1 base from V and 5 bases from J; junction bases left unmatched: 8. Researchers prepared the TCRbeta library using unique molecular identifiers, the study reports. Each CDR3 protein is one row after TCRdb ran MiXCR on the PCR reads. The table includes 420,000 or so distinct CDR3 sequences, roughly 11% detected once. The sample holds a few counts of this clonotype. V and J are TRBV5-1 and TRBJ2-1, with TRBD2 matching 8 bases. This material consisted of PBMCs from the stem cell graft donor, taken from the stem cell graft. The clonotype was recovered from a human donor who donated a stem cell graft to a child with acute myeloid leukemia. This chain's CDR3 is CASSLRGGPFNNEQFF. DNA of the CDR3: TGCGCCAGCAGCTTGCGGGGGGGCCCATTTAACAATGAGCAGTTCTTC.